A selection of T cell receptor beta chains follows, all from one sample in a study of cytomegalovirus exposure and HLA in healthy donors. Profiling relied on immunoSEQ multiplex PCR, and the TCRdb table lists in-frame clones only, not all of them. The table shows about 110,000 clones, with 76% occurring only once. The sequenced material came from PBMCs. Receptors were obtained from a man aged 18 to 29 in good health and CMV-seronegative. The CDR3 runs from the conserved cysteine through the conserved F or W. A D gene is named only where the DNA matches it firmly. The size field is filled for only some rows; it gives once, few, many or a size class.

>once|TRBV29-1|TRBJ2-1|TRBD2
TGCAGCGTTGGGGGTAGCGGGGGGACGAATGAGCAGTTCTTC
CSVGGSGGTNEQFF
>-|TRBV5-1|TRBJ2-5|TRBD2
TGCGCCAGCACCCAGACTAGCGGGGGGCGTCCAGGGACCCAGTACTTC
CASTQTSGGRPGTQYF
>-|TRBV15|TRBJ2-2|TRBD1
TGTGCCACCGAACGGGACAGCCAAGGGGGGGAGCTGTTTTTT
CATERDSQGGELFF
>-|TRBV5-4|TRBJ1-2|TRBD1
TGTGCCAGCAGCTTGAGGCAGGGGGCGAGTGGCTACACCTTC
CASSLRQGASGYTF
>-|TRBV5-4|TRBJ2-1|-
TGTGCCAGCAGCCCAACAGGGAGCTCCTACAATGAGCAGTTCTTC
CASSPTGSSYNEQFF
>-|TRBV11-2|TRBJ2-7|TRBD2
TGTGCCAGCAGCTTATTCGGGGGGGCCTCCTACGAGCAGTACTTC
CASSLFGGASYEQYF
>-|TRBV9|TRBJ1-5|-
TGTGCCAGCAGCGTCGGGGAAGGGAATCAGCCCCAGCATTTT
CASSVGEGNQPQHF
>-|TRBV7-2|TRBJ2-7|-
TGTGCCAGCAGCCTCACCCCCGGGGAGCAGTACTTC
CASSLTPGEQYF
>-|TRBV6-1|TRBJ2-1|TRBD1
TGTGCCAGCAGTGAAGCGAGGACAGGGGGCTACAATGAGCAGTTCTTC
CASSEARTGGYNEQFF
>-|TRBV28|TRBJ2-7|TRBD2
TGTGCCAGCAGTTTAATAGCGGGGGGGATGGGTGAGCAGTACTTC
CASSLIAGGMGEQYF
>-|TRBV6-5|TRBJ1-1|TRBD1
TGTGCCAGCAGTGGACGGACAGGGCGGGACGCTTTCTTT
CASSGRTGRDAFF
>-|TRBV27|TRBJ2-7|TRBD2
TGTGCCAGCAGTCCCTTAGCGGGGGGGCCGCTCGACGAGCAGTACTTC
CASSPLAGGPLDEQYF
>-|TRBV7-9|TRBJ1-4|-
TGTTCCAGCAGCACGCGGACATTACTTAATGAAAAACTGTTTTTT
CSSSTRTLLNEKLFF
>-|TRBV5-1|TRBJ1-2|-
TGCGCCAGCAGCTTCAGGGGCGCCGAAGGCTACCCCTTC
CASSFRGAEGYPF
>once|TRBV5-1|TRBJ1-3|-
TGCGCCAGCAGCTTGGCCTTGGCAGGGTCCGGAAACACCATATATTTT
CASSLALAGSGNTIYF
>-|TRBV5-3|TRBJ1-6|TRBD1
TGTGCCAGAAGCTCCGGACAGGGATTTAATAATTCACCCCTCCACTTT
CARSSGQGFNNSPLHF
>-|TRBV13|TRBJ2-5|-
TGTGCCAGCAGCTCGGGACTCCCAACTGGGACCCAGTACTTC
CASSSGLPTGTQYF
>-|TRBV28|TRBJ1-5|TRBD1
TGTGCCAGCAGTTTATACCTAGCAGGGGGCGGTCAGCCCCAGCATTTT
CASSLYLAGGGQPQHF
>-|TRBV4-2|TRBJ2-7|TRBD1
TGTGCCAGCAGCCTGAATACCGGGACAGGTAGCCACGAGCAGTACTTC
CASSLNTGTGSHEQYF
>-|TRBV19|TRBJ1-1|-
TGTGCCAGTAGTATAGCCCGGACAGCCGCCCCGATGAACACTGAAGCTTTCTTT
CASSIARTAAPMNTEAFF
>-|TRBV11-2|TRBJ2-7|-
TGTGCCAGCAGCTTAGAGGGCTCAGACTACGAGCAGTACTTC
CASSLEGSDYEQYF
>once|TRBV29-1|TRBJ2-3|TRBD1
TGCAGCGGACGGACAGGGGGAACAGATACGCAGTATTTT
CSGRTGGTDTQYF
>-|TRBV27|TRBJ2-2|-
TGTGCCAGCAGCCTTAATTGGGTCGGACAACTCGCGAACACCGGGGAGCTGTTTTTT
CASSLNWVGQLANTGELFF
>few|TRBV14|TRBJ2-1|TRBD2
TGTGCCAGCAGCCAGGCCGGGGGGGCCAACAATGAGCAGTTCTTC
CASSQAGGANNEQFF
>-|TRBV5-4|TRBJ2-2|-
TGTGCCAGCAGCTTGGCCCGCCGAGATTACGGGGAGCTGTTTTTT
CASSLARRDYGELFF
>many|TRBV6-5|TRBJ1-6|-
TGTGCCATCTCAAGGGAGGGTGGCTCACCCCTCCACTTT
CAISREGGSPLHF
>-|TRBV19|TRBJ2-5|-
TGTGCCAGTAGTATCTCAACAGGGAACCAAGAGACCCAGTACTTC
CASSISTGNQETQYF
>few|TRBV6-4|TRBJ1-2|TRBD1
TGTGCCAGCAGTAGCTGGACAGGCGGCTATGGCTACACCTTC
CASSSWTGGYGYTF
>-|TRBV5-1|TRBJ2-2|TRBD2
TGCGCCAGCAGTCCGGGACTAGCGGGGGCCGGGGAGCTGTTTTTT
CASSPGLAGAGELFF
>-|TRBV5-1|TRBJ2-1|-
TGCGCCAGCAGCTTGAACTTTGCGGTTTCCTACAATGAGCAGTTCTTC
CASSLNFAVSYNEQFF
>-|TRBV5-1|TRBJ2-1|-
TGCGCCAGCATCGTTCACAATGAGCAGTTCTTC
CASIVHNEQFF
>-|TRBV9|TRBJ1-1|-
TGTGCCAGCAGCGTAGGGGACACCTACGGAGTGAACACTGAAGCTTTCTTT
CASSVGDTYGVNTEAFF